Sequencing of this T cell receptor beta chain was carried out in a study of radiation and T cells in renal cell carcinoma. Study-level information: Nephrectomy followed 15 Gy stereotactic body radiation by 4 weeks. The study's findings and limits: Top tumor clonotypes rose in blood 2 weeks post-radiation, then contracted.

Germline V lookup: CDR1 SGHRS, CDR2 YFSETQ. Trimming stripped 4 bases from V and 5 bases from J, with 9 bases between. CDR3 size: 12 residues. About this clone: Its target is unknown.

The time point is: blood 2 weeks post-SBRT. As to treatment: 15 Gy SBRT to primary tumor, nephrectomy 4 weeks later. Serial blood draws occurred at baseline and 2 and 4 weeks post-SBRT. Some clones are missing from TCRdb's copy, which holds only in-frame ones; the method was immunoSEQ multiplex PCR. The data hold 60,000 to 65,000 clones, with around 80% observed a single time. This specimen consisted of blood, obtained from a patient whose treatment included radiotherapy and nephrectomy. V is TRBV5-1 and J is TRBJ2-5, with TRBD2 as a possible D gene (6 bases). This TCR came from a man aged 60-69 years with renal cell carcinoma. The CDR3 DNA reads TGCGCCAGCAGCAGGGACTCGGAGACCCAGTACTTC. Translated, it gives CASSRDSETQYF. Based on the CDR3 plus reference TRBV5-1 and TRBJ2-5, the full variable domain is KAGVTQTPRYLIKTRGQQVTLSCSPISGHRSVSWYQQTPGQGLQFLFEYFSETQRNKGNFPGRFSGRQFSNSRSEMNVSTLELGDSALYLCASSRDSETQYFGPGTRLLVL.